Listed below are T cell receptor beta chains from one sample, sequenced in a study of blood T cell repertoires in COVID-19. Data came from immunoSEQ multiplex PCR; TCRdb stores just in-frame clones and leaves some out. This table holds hundreds of thousands of clones, roughly 87% found once. Source material: peripheral blood. The receptors shown here come from a man in his 60s who had recovered from COVID-19. Both conserved end residues are part of each CDR3. D genes are given only for firm matches. Some rows have no size entry. The others give once, few or many, or a class for an expanded clone.

D gene,CDR3 length,V gene,J gene,clone size,CDR3 protein,CDR3 DNA
TRBD1,16,TRBV6-5,TRBJ1-6,NA,CASSYRLDRANSPLHF,TGTGCCAGCAGTTACCGATTAGACAGGGCCAATTCACCCCTCCACTTT
TRBD1,16,TRBV5-4,TRBJ1-2,NA,CASSRDRGHGENGYTF,TGTGCCAGCAGTCGGGACAGGGGGCATGGGGAGAATGGCTACACCTTC
NA,12,TRBV7-9,TRBJ1-1,once,CASSSSITEAFF,TGTGCCAGCAGCTCCAGTATTACTGAAGCTTTCTTT
NA,12,TRBV7-9,TRBJ2-1,NA,CASETAGNEQFF,TGTGCCAGCGAGACCGCGGGGAATGAGCAGTTCTTC
TRBD1,14,TRBV5-6,TRBJ1-2,NA,CASSLGQGNYGYTF,TGTGCCAGCAGCTTGGGACAGGGGAACTATGGCTACACCTTC
NA,16,TRBV5-5,TRBJ1-3,NA,CASSLSQRQSGNTIYF,TGTGCCAGCAGCTTGTCCCAGCGTCAGAGTGGAAACACCATATATTTT
NA,15,TRBV24-1,TRBJ2-1,NA,CATSDFEGGYNEQFF,TGTGCCACCAGTGATTTTGAGGGAGGCTACAATGAGCAGTTCTTC
TRBD1,14,TRBV2,TRBJ1-4,NA,CASSEDRRNEKLFF,TGTGCCAGCAGTGAGGACAGGCGTAATGAAAAACTGTTTTTT
TRBD1,17,TRBV7-2,TRBJ1-1,NA,CASSLGRAGGRSTEAFF,TGTGCCAGCAGCTTAGGAAGGGCAGGGGGGCGTAGCACTGAAGCTTTCTTT
NA,14,TRBV11-3,TRBJ1-1,NA,CASSTRSGNTEAFF,TGTGCCAGCAGCACCCGCTCGGGGAACACTGAAGCTTTCTTT
TRBD2,14,TRBV14,TRBJ2-1,many,CASSLGGAHNEQFF,TGTGCCAGCAGCCTCGGGGGGGCCCACAATGAGCAGTTCTTC
TRBD2,13,TRBV6-5,TRBJ2-7,NA,CATQRGGPYEQYF,TGTGCCACCCAGCGGGGGGGACCCTACGAGCAGTACTTC
NA,14,TRBV5-1,TRBJ2-2,NA,CASSLTPNTGELFF,TGCGCCAGCAGCTTGACTCCGAACACCGGGGAGCTGTTTTTT
NA,14,TRBV6-1,TRBJ2-7,few,CASRGTTRGYEQYF,TGTGCCAGCAGAGGGACGACTAGAGGCTACGAGCAGTACTTC
TRBD1,17,TRBV2,TRBJ2-4,NA,CASSAYRDRGPKNIQYF,TGTGCCAGCAGTGCTTACCGGGACAGGGGCCCCAAAAACATTCAGTACTTC
NA,13,TRBV30,TRBJ1-6,few,CAWSAPGNSPLHF,TGTGCCTGGAGCGCTCCGGGGAATTCACCCCTCCACTTT
TRBD2,17,TRBV5-1,TRBJ2-7,NA,CASSLEWTRTENYEQYF,TGCGCCAGCAGCTTGGAATGGACTAGAACAGAAAACTACGAGCAGTACTTC
TRBD1,14,TRBV7-9,TRBJ2-5,NA,CASSLRDSQETQYF,TGTGCCAGCAGCCTACGGGACAGTCAAGAGACCCAGTACTTC
NA,15,TRBV5-1,TRBJ2-4,NA,CASSLSTPAKNIQYF,TGCGCCAGCAGCTTGAGTACACCCGCCAAAAACATTCAGTACTTC
NA,13,TRBV6-6,TRBJ2-5,once,CASSRATGETQYF,TGTGCCAGCAGCCGCGCCACGGGAGAGACCCAGTACTTC
TRBD2,14,TRBV5-5,TRBJ2-1,NA,CASRRLAGANEQFF,TGTGCCAGCAGGCGACTAGCGGGGGCAAATGAGCAGTTCTTC
TRBD2,16,TRBV5-5,TRBJ2-1,NA,CASSLGTSGAYNEQFF,TGTGCCAGCAGCTTGGGGACTAGCGGCGCCTACAATGAGCAGTTCTTC
TRBD2,16,TRBV7-6,TRBJ2-7,NA,CASSPQASGGAYEQYF,TGTGCCAGCAGCCCGCAAGCCAGCGGGGGGGCCTACGAGCAGTACTTC
NA,14,TRBV9,TRBJ2-7,NA,CASSAAGGRYEQYF,TGTGCCAGCAGCGCCGCCGGGGGGCGCTACGAGCAGTACTTC
NA,16,TRBV5-1,TRBJ2-2,NA,CASSLTSRGDTGELFF,TGCGCCAGCAGCTTGACCTCCAGGGGGGACACCGGGGAGCTGTTTTTT
TRBD1,18,TRBV5-1,TRBJ1-6,NA,CASSSTGTGSSYNSPLHF,TGCGCCAGCAGCTCGACCGGGACAGGGAGCTCCTATAATTCACCCCTCCACTTT
TRBD2,17,TRBV5-1,TRBJ2-3,NA,CASSASRTSGGTDTQYF,TGCGCCAGCAGCGCCTCAAGGACTAGCGGGGGCACAGATACGCAGTATTTT
TRBD1,15,TRBV18,TRBJ1-4,NA,CASSLRTGADEKLFF,TGTGCCAGCTCACTGCGAACAGGGGCCGATGAAAAACTGTTTTTT
NA,16,TRBV6-4,TRBJ2-5,few,CAITTPGTSYQETQYF,TGTGCCATCACGACTCCCGGGACAAGCTATCAAGAGACCCAGTACTTC
TRBD1,14,TRBV5-4,TRBJ1-4,NA,CASSSGTVPEKLFF,TGTGCCAGCAGCTCCGGGACAGTTCCCGAAAAACTGTTTTTT